Listed here are 30 T cell receptor beta chains from one sample, sequenced in a study of T cell changes during pregnancy in multiple sclerosis. Data came from immunoSEQ multiplex PCR; TCRdb stores just in-frame clones and leaves some out. The top ten hold about 0.4% of the sample, which has about 75,000 clones, about 89% seen once. The sequenced sample was CD4+ T cells from peripheral blood mononuclear cells, obtained before pregnancy. The receptors were gathered from a female donor with multiple sclerosis, enrolled in a pregnancy study.

This chain uses TRBV7-2 with TRBJ2-7, with D possibly being TRBD2 (5 bases). Deletions cut 7 bases from V and 3 bases from J, with 16 bases between. The length of the CDR3 is 14 residues. The germline V gene has CDR1 SGHTA and CDR2 FQGNSA. CDR3 in amino acids: CASTLEGGVYEQYF. CDR3 nucleotides: TGTGCCAGCACCCTAGAGGGTGGAGTCTACGAGCAGTACTTC.

The chain joins TRBV5-4 to TRBJ1-1; the match to TRBD1 covers 10 bases. CDR3 length equals 15 residues. V lost 4 bases to trimming and J lost 4 bases; unmatched junction nucleotides: 7. The germline CDR1 and CDR2 sequences are SGHNT and YYREEE (reference sequence). The CDR3, as DNA: TGTGCCAGCAGCCCACGGGACAGGGGTTCCACTGAAGCTTTCTTT. This encodes CASSPRDRGSTEAFF.

The V gene is TRBV10-3, the J gene TRBJ2-1, with 12 bases fitting TRBD2. This CDR3 region has 14 residues. In germline, CDR1 is ENHRY, CDR2 SYGVKD. The trim removed 6 bases at V and 9 bases at J, leaving 6 bases unmatched. The CDR3 DNA is TGTGCCATCAGCCTAGCGGGAGGGCAGGGTGAGCAGTTCTTC. Protein: CAISLAGGQGEQFF.

The chain links TRBV5-5 to TRBJ1-5; the D gene is possibly TRBD1 (5 bases). This CDR3 contains 18 residues. V lost 0 bases, J lost 0 bases, and 16 bases lay in between. In germline, CDR1 is SGHKS, CDR2 YYEKEE (reference sequence). This CDR3 reads CASSLGGRGPYSNQPQHF. The CDR3 DNA is TGTGCCAGCAGCTTGGGTGGGAGGGGACCCTATAGCAATCAGCCCCAGCATTTT.

The chain recombines TRBV28 with TRBJ2-1; 7 bases are shared with TRBD1. The ends lost 5 bases at V and 10 bases at J; junction bases unmatched: 5. Germline V gives CDR1 MDHEN, CDR2 SYDVKM. CDR3 size: 12 residues. Written as DNA, the CDR3 is TGTGCCAGCAGTGAAAGGGACAGCGAGCAGTTCTTC. Its protein is CASSERDSEQFF. The entire variable domain, with the rest obtained from reference TRBV28 and TRBJ2-1, is as follows: DVKVTQSSRYLVKRTGEKVFLECVQDMDHENMFWYRQDPGLGLRLIYFSYDVKMKEKGDIPEGYSVSREKKERFSLILESASTNQTSMYLCASSERDSEQFFGPGTRLTVL.

The V call is TRBV10-3, the J call TRBJ2-3; 11 nucleotides line up with TRBD2. This CDR3 has 16 amino acids. The ends lost 2 bases at V and 3 bases at J; junction bases unmatched: 4. Germline V gene lookup returns CDR1 ENHRY and CDR2 SYGVKD. As DNA, the CDR3 is TGTGCCATCAGTGAGACTAGCGGGAGAGGAACAGATACGCAGTATTTT. It codes for CAISETSGRGTDTQYF.

This CDR3 is CASSPRGVTEAFF. The CDR3 region has the DNA TGTGCCAGTAGTCCCAGGGGGGTCACTGAAGCTTTCTTT. The genes are TRBV19 and TRBJ1-1, with 7 bases lining up with TRBD1. V was pared by 5 bases and J by 4 bases, with 4 bases of the junction left unmatched. The length of the CDR3 is 13 residues. Germline assignment: CDR1 LNHDA and CDR2 SQIVND (reference sequence).

The sample holds one count of this clone. The chain has TRBV30 and TRBJ1-3; D uncertain. V lost 5 bases, J lost 2 bases, and 10 bases lay in between. This CDR3 has 13 residues. Germline loops: CDR1 GTSNPN, CDR2 SVGIG (reference sequence). CDR3 sequence: CAWGRGTGNTIYF. In DNA form, the CDR3 reads TGTGCCTGGGGACGAGGGACTGGAAACACCATATATTTT.

This chain connects TRBV14 to TRBJ1-6, with TRBD1 identical over 7 bases. J lost 0 bases, V lost 4 bases, and 6 bases had no gene match. The length of the CDR3 is 17 residues. In germline, CDR1 is SGHDN, CDR2 FVKESK. CDR3 bases: TGTGCCAGCAGCCGGGGACAGCTGAGCTCCTATAATTCACCCCTCCACTTT. Encoded protein: CASSRGQLSSYNSPLHF.

The rearrangement uses TRBV5-1 and TRBJ2-1, with TRBD2 matching over 7 bases. Germline assignment: CDR1 SGHRS and CDR2 YFSETQ. The length of the CDR3 is 16 residues. V lost 0 bases, J lost 10 bases, and 13 bases stayed unmatched. This CDR3 is CASSLELAGVLREQFF. The CDR3 coding sequence is TGCGCCAGCAGCTTGGAATTGGCGGGAGTACTGAGGGAGCAGTTCTTC.

This chain connects TRBV4-1 to TRBJ2-5, with 15 bases aligning to TRBD2. The length of the CDR3 is 19 residues. Germline V CDR1 and CDR2: MGHRA, YSYEKL. After removal of 0 bases from V and 7 bases from J, the junction contained 12 bases not matched to a gene. CDR3 DNA: TGCGCCAGCAGCCAAGAAGATGGACTAGCGGGGGGGGCGGTGGGGACCCAGTACTTC. Translation: CASSQEDGLAGGAVGTQYF.

Comments on this clone: No DNA is shown, since the ends of the CDR3 on it are uncertain; the CDR3 is the one TCRdb lists. The J gene is TRBJ1-4, the V gene TRBV2. The CDR3 spans 13 residues, counting both ends. CDR1 and CDR2 (germline): SNHLY, FYNNEI. CDR3 amino acids: CASTFGSFEKLFF.

This clone is a singleton in its sample. The chain is built from TRBV9 and TRBJ1-3; D unresolved. Trimming cost V 4 bases and J 0 bases, with 11 bases left between them. CDR3 length: 15 residues. From germline, CDR1 is SGDLS and CDR2 YYNGEE. Here the CDR3 reads CASSPQPSSGNTIYF. The CDR3 DNA follows: TGTGCCAGCAGCCCACAGCCCTCCTCTGGAAACACCATATATTTT. Variable domain in full (rest from reference TRBV9 and TRBJ1-3): DSGVTQTPKHLITATGQRVTLRCSPRSGDLSVYWYQQSLDQGLQFLIQYYNGEERAKGNILERFSAQQFPDLHSELNLSSLELGDSALYFCASSPQPSSGNTIYFGEGSWLTVV.

The chain is built from TRBV5-1 and TRBJ2-3; 11 nucleotides agree with TRBD2. The CDR3 extends over 16 amino acids. With 0 bases clipped from V and 2 bases from J, the junction kept 2 bases outside the gene matches. The V gene's germline CDR1 is SGHRS and CDR2 YFSETQ. CDR3 in amino acids: CASSLATSGTTDTQYF. The DNA of the CDR3 is TGCGCCAGCAGCTTGGCGACTAGCGGGACCACAGATACGCAGTATTTT.

The DNA for the CDR3 is TGTGCCAGCAGTTATCGACTGTCCTACGAGCAGTACTTC. This translates into CASSYRLSYEQYF. The V gene is TRBV6-5, the J gene TRBJ2-7; D not certain. V lost 3 bases to trimming and J lost 1 base, with 7 bases between them. The CDR3 runs to 13 residues. Germline V gene sequence: CDR1 MNHEY, CDR2 SVGAGI.

The chain is built from TRBV30 and TRBJ2-7, with 8 nucleotides matching TRBD1. Germline values: CDR1 GTSNPN, CDR2 SVGIG (reference sequence). The CDR3 covers 14 residues. Losses at the gene ends were 0 bases for V and 3 bases for J; bases not matched to a gene: 4. This CDR3 reads CAWSVGGQDYEQYF. The DNA for the CDR3 is TGTGCCTGGAGTGTAGGGGGACAGGACTACGAGCAGTACTTC.

The V call is TRBV28, the J call TRBJ2-3; a possible D gene is TRBD2 (6 bases). Germline V gives CDR1 MDHEN, CDR2 SYDVKM. The CDR3 sequence is 11 residues long. V dropped 3 bases and J dropped 10 bases, with 8 bases sitting between them. The CDR3 DNA sequence: TGTGCCAGCAGTTTTACGGGAGCGCAGTATTTT. Translating gives CASSFTGAQYF.

This chain joins TRBV18 and TRBJ2-3; tentatively, D is TRBD1 (6 bases). The length of the CDR3 is 16 residues. Germline CDR1 is KGHSH and CDR2 is LQKENI. The V and J ends lost 3 bases and 5 bases respectively, with 18 bases between them. The CDR3 DNA reads TGTGCCAGCTCACCTAAGGCAGGAGTGACAGGAGATACGCAGTATTTT. Its translation: CASSPKAGVTGDTQYF. The whole variable domain, filled in from reference TRBV18 and TRBJ2-3, reads NAGVMQNPRHLVRRRGQEARLRCSPMKGHSHVYWYRQLPEEGLKFMVYLQKENIIDESGMPKERFSAEFPKEGPSILRIQQVVRGDSAAYFCASSPKAGVTGDTQYFGPGTRLTVL.

This chain connects TRBV5-1 to TRBJ1-6, with D maybe TRBD1 (6 bases). From germline, CDR1 is SGHRS and CDR2 YFSETQ. The germline V and J ends were trimmed by 0 bases and 0 bases, with 13 bases remaining between them. This CDR3 comprises 18 residues. CDR3 in DNA: TGCGCCAGCAGCTTGGGGGAGCAGGGGAGCTCCTATAATTCACCCCTCCACTTT. It encodes CASSLGEQGSSYNSPLHF.

The chain couples TRBV9 to TRBJ1-2; maybe TRBD1 (5 bases). V lost 0 bases to trimming and J lost 6 bases, with 15 bases between them. The CDR3 is 15 amino acids. In germline, CDR1 is SGDLS, CDR2 YYNGEE. CDR3 sequence: CASSVGLEGFNGYTF. CDR3 bases: TGTGCCAGCAGCGTAGGGCTGGAGGGGTTCAATGGCTACACCTTC.

This chain's CDR3 is CASSDLAGGDYGYTF. The CDR3 coding sequence is TGTGCCAGCAGTGATCTCGCGGGGGGCGACTATGGCTACACCTTC. The chain is built from TRBV6-1 and TRBJ1-2; TRBD1 is a possible D gene (6 bases). Trimming took off 3 bases at V and 3 bases at J, with 14 bases between the two ends. Germline CDR1 reads MNHNS; CDR2 reads SASEGT. This CDR3 is built from 15 residues.

The rearrangement links TRBV5-1 to TRBJ2-7; 9 nucleotides align to TRBD1. Germline V gene sequence: CDR1 SGHRS, CDR2 YFSETQ. V shed 0 bases and J 5 bases; nucleotides not matched to a gene: 12. This CDR3 is built from 17 residues. The CDR3 nucleotides are TGCGCCAGCAGCTTGGGAGTAGGGCGGACAGGGGACCACGAGCAGTACTTC. Encoded protein: CASSLGVGRTGDHEQYF. Full variable domain (remainder filled in from reference TRBV5-1 and TRBJ2-7): KAGVTQTPRYLIKTRGQQVTLSCSPISGHRSVSWYQQTPGQGLQFLFEYFSETQRNKGNFPGRFSGRQFSNSRSEMNVSTLELGDSALYLCASSLGVGRTGDHEQYFGPGTRLTVT.

This rearrangement joins TRBV7-3 to TRBJ1-1, with 7 bases identical to TRBD1. V lost 4 bases and J lost 4; bases outside the gene matches: 6. CDR1 is SGHTA, CDR2 FQGTGA, per germline. The CDR3 sequence is 14 residues long. CDR3 in DNA: TGTGCCAGCAGCTCGTTACCAGGGGGCACTGAAGCTTTCTTT. Translation: CASSSLPGGTEAFF.

In this sample, this clone turned up a few times. The chain joins TRBV5-1 to TRBJ2-7; 12 bases are shared with TRBD2. Germline V gene sequence: CDR1 SGHRS, CDR2 YFSETQ. The length of the CDR3 is 15 residues. The trim removed 3 bases at V and 3 bases at J, leaving 4 bases unmatched. The CDR3 spells CASSSSGRALYEQYF. Written as DNA, the CDR3 is TGCGCCAGCAGCTCTAGCGGGAGGGCCCTCTACGAGCAGTACTTC.

The chain combines TRBV6-1 with TRBJ2-1; TRBD2 is a possible D gene (8 bases). Looked up from germline, CDR1 is MNHNS and CDR2 is SASEGT. V lost 6 bases and J 9 bases, leaving 15 bases between the germline ends. This CDR3 is 13 amino acids long. The CDR3 DNA sequence: TGTGCCAGCAGCTCGGGAGGGGGCACTGAGCAGTTCTTC. It specifies CASSSGGGTEQFF.

The V call is TRBV7-9, the J call TRBJ2-2, with a weak D call TRBD2 (6 bases). The CDR3 is 16 residues long. V gave up 4 bases and J gave up 4 bases, with 16 bases separating them. Germline V gene data show CDR1 as SEHNR and CDR2 as FQNEAQ (reference sequence). CDR3 residues: CASSSEFGRPTGELFF. In nucleotides, the CDR3 is TGTGCCAGCAGCTCGGAGTTCGGGAGACCCACCGGGGAGCTGTTTTTT.

This chain connects TRBV10-3 to TRBJ2-3; 11 bases match TRBD2. V dropped 2 bases and J dropped 3; count of bases not matched to a gene: 10. Germline CDR1 and CDR2: ENHRY and SYGVKD. The CDR3 is 18 amino acids. The CDR3 here is CAISEPRLAGRGTDTQYF. CDR3 DNA: TGTGCCATCAGTGAGCCGAGACTAGCGGGAAGAGGGACAGATACGCAGTATTTT.

The chain couples TRBV19 to TRBJ1-2, with a weak D call TRBD1 (6 bases). The V end lost 4 bases, the J end lost 4 bases, and 22 bases lay between the germline ends. The CDR3 has 17 residues. Germline values: CDR1 LNHDA, CDR2 SQIVND (reference sequence). The CDR3 loop is CASSTPRTADFFYGYTF. The CDR3 DNA follows: TGTGCCAGTAGTACACCGCGGACAGCAGATTTTTTCTATGGCTACACCTTC.

J is TRBJ1-1 and V is TRBV5-1, with 7 positions matching TRBD1. V shed 0 bases, J shed 4 bases, and the junction held 12 bases outside the gene matches. CDR3 size: 17 residues. Germline CDR1 reads SGHRS; CDR2 reads YFSETQ. The CDR3 here is CASSLGYTGVRSTEAFF. CDR3 DNA: TGCGCCAGCAGCTTGGGTTATACAGGGGTTAGGAGCACTGAAGCTTTCTTT.

The chain has TRBV14 and TRBJ2-3; TRBD2 agrees at 10 bases. V shed 8 bases and J 3 bases; nucleotides not matched to a gene: 5. The CDR3 contains 14 residues. From germline, CDR1 is SGHDN and CDR2 FVKESK. CDR3 nucleotide sequence: TGTGCCAGCGCCCTAGCGGGAGTTACAGATACGCAGTATTTT. It translates to CASALAGVTDTQYF.